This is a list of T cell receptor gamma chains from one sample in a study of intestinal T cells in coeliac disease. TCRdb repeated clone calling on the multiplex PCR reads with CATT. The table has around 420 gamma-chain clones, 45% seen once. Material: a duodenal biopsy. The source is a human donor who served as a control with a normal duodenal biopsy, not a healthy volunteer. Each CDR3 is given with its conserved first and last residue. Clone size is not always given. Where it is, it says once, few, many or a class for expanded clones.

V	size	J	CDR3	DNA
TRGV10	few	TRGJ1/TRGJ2	CAGVGPKGFGYKKLF	TGTGCTGGCGTGGGGCCTAAGGGCTTTGGGTATAAGAAACTCTTT
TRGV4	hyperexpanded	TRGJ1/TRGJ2	CATWDGRYYKKLF	TGTGCCACCTGGGATGGGCGTTATTATAAGAAACTCTTT
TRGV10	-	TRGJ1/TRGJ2	CAAWNLPPTYKKLF	TGTGCTGCGTGGAATCTCCCCCCTACTTATAAGAAACTCTTT
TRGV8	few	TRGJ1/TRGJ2	CATWIGSHYKKLF	TGTGCCACCTGGATAGGCTCCCATTATAAGAAACTCTTT
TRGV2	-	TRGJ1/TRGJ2	CATWDGWAKKLF	TGTGCCACCTGGGACGGGTGGGCAAAGAAACTCTTT
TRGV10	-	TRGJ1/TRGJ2	CAAWILYYKKLF	TGTGCTGCGTGGATTTTGTATTATAAGAAACTCTTT
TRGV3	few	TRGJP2	CATWDRPGLVTVSDWIKTF	TGTGCCACCTGGGACAGGCCCGGGTTGGTTACAGTTAGTGATTGGATCAAGACGTTT
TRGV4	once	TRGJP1	CATWVGTGWFKIF	TGTGCCACCTGGGTTGGCACTGGTTGGTTCAAGATATTT
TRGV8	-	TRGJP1	CATGIGAWFKIF	TGTGCCACTGGGATAGGCGCTTGGTTCAAGATATTT
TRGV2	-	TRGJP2	CATLGRGRVNDWIKTF	TGTGCCACCCTGGGACGGGGCCGGGTGAATGATTGGATCAAGACGTTT
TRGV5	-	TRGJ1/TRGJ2	CATWDGAYKKLF	TGTGCCACCTGGGACGGAGCTTATAAGAAACTCTTT
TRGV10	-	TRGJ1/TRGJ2	CAVVGFLYYKKLF	TGTGCTGTCGTGGGATTTTTGTATTATAAGAAACTCTTT
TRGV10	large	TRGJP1	CAAWERSWFKIF	TGTGCTGCGTGGGAGCGGAGTTGGTTCAAGATATTT
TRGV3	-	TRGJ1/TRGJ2	CAHWDDRYYKKLF	TGTGCCCACTGGGACGACCGTTATTATAAGAAACTCTTT
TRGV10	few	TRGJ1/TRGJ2	CAAWGRFKKLF	TGTGCTGCGTGGGGAAGATTTAAGAAACTCTTT
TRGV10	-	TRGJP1	CAAWTIPLGWFKIF	TGTGCTGCGTGGACTATACCACTTGGTTGGTTCAAGATATTT
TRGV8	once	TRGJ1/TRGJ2	CATWDPIIYKKLF	TGTGCCACCTGGGATCCAATTATTTATAAGAAACTCTTT
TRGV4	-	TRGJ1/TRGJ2	CATWDATPSKKLF	TGTGCCACCTGGGATGCTACTCCGAGTAAGAAACTCTTT
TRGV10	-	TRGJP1	CAAWDIGGWFKIF	TGTGCTGCGTGGGACATAGGTGGTTGGTTCAAGATATTT
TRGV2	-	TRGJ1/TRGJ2	CATWDGAASYKKLF	TGTGCCACCTGGGACGGGGCGGCAAGTTATAAGAAACTCTTT
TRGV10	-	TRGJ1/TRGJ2	CAAWDLDYKKLF	TGTGCTGCGTGGGATTTGGATTATAAGAAACTCTTT
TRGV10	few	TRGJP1	CAALGPFKIF	TGTGCTGCGTTGGGCCCGTTCAAGATATTT